One and the same sample provided the 26 T cell receptor beta chains below, sequenced in a study of response to subunit inactivated influenza vaccine. MiXCR, applied by TCRdb to the RT-PCR reads, yields one record per CDR3 protein. The sample holds 300,000 to 350,000 distinct CDR3 sequences, about a fifth seen once. Material: PBMCs from blood, obtained 21 months after vaccination. The receptors were sampled from a man aged 45-69 years who received an inactivated influenza vaccine.

CDR3 residues: CASSPVGFEAVYNEQFF. In nucleotides, the CDR3 is TGTGCCAGCAGCCCAGTGGGCTTTGAGGCCGTCTACAATGAGCAGTTCTTC. V gene TRBV7-2 combines with J gene TRBJ2-1, with unresolved D. Between the trimmed V and J ends, which lost 5 bases and 3 bases, there was a span of 20 bases. This CDR3 region has 17 residues. Looked up from germline, CDR1 is SGHTA and CDR2 is FQGNSA.

The V call is TRBV5-1, the J call TRBJ2-1; 13 positions match TRBD2. Trimming removed 5 bases from V and 9 bases from J; junction bases left unmatched: 5. Germline CDR1 reads SGHRS; CDR2 reads YFSETQ. The CDR3 is 14 amino acids. CDR3 sequence: CASRGLAGNPEQFF. In DNA form, the CDR3 reads TGCGCCAGCAGGGGACTAGCGGGGAACCCTGAGCAGTTCTTC.

The chain recombines TRBV7-9 with TRBJ1-3, with D tentatively TRBD1 (6 bases). The CDR3 is made up of 14 amino acids. Trimming took 3 bases from V and 4 from J, leaving 10 bases between them. The germline gives CDR1 SEHNR, CDR2 FQNEAQ (reference sequence). CDR3 DNA sequence: TGTGCCAGCAGCTTGAACAGGGTCGGAAACACCATATATTTT. Protein: CASSLNRVGNTIYF.

This clonotype showed up just a few times. The V gene is TRBV3-1, the J gene TRBJ1-6, with D uncertain. The CDR3 sequence is 15 residues long. Trimming removed 4 bases at V and 7 bases at J, with 14 bases between. Germline V lookup: CDR1 LGHDT, CDR2 YNNKEL (reference sequence). CDR3 region: CASSPQSRLNSPLHF. In nucleotides, the CDR3 is TGTGCCAGCAGCCCCCAGAGTAGATTGAATTCACCCCTCCACTTT.

This rearrangement joins TRBV7-2 to TRBJ2-7; D is unresolved. CDR1 and CDR2 from the germline V gene are SGHTA and FQGNSA. This CDR3 region has 12 residues. V shed 5 bases and J shed 4 bases, with 9 bases lying between them. This CDR3 is CASSRPSYEQYF. The DNA for the CDR3 is TGTGCCAGCAGCCGACCTAGTTACGAGCAGTACTTC.

This clonotype was counted ten times or more. The chain is built from TRBV5-5 and TRBJ1-1, with no clear D. Germline assignment: CDR1 SGHKS and CDR2 YYEKEE (reference sequence). The CDR3 consists of 13 residues. V was shortened by 2 bases and J by 1 base, with 6 bases between the two germline ends. The CDR3 reads CASSFAGNTEAFF. In DNA form, the CDR3 reads TGTGCCAGCAGCTTTGCGGGGAACACTGAAGCTTTCTTT.

This clonotype was observed a single time. As DNA, the CDR3 is TGTGCCTGGTCGATGGGCGGGGAGCTGTTTTTT. As protein: CAWSMGGELFF. The V gene is TRBV30, the J gene TRBJ2-2; D gene ambiguous. V lost 5 bases and J lost 7, with 8 bases in between. This CDR3 is built from 11 residues. Germline-derived CDR1 and CDR2 are GTSNPN and SVGIG (reference sequence). The whole variable domain, filled in from reference TRBV30 and TRBJ2-2, reads SQTIHQWPATLVQPVGSPLSLECTVEGTSNPNLYWYRQAAGRGLQLLFYSVGIGQISSEVPQNLSASRPQDRQFILSSKKLLLSDSGFYLCAWSMGGELFFGEGSRLTVL.

A few counts support this clonotype. This chain links TRBV28 with TRBJ1-2; D gene uncertain. This CDR3 has 12 residues. V lost 9 bases, J lost 6 bases, and 14 bases lay in between. Germline lookup yields CDR1 MDHEN and CDR2 SYDVKM. For the CDR3, the DNA is TGTGCCAGTGCCGAGGGAATTGATGGCTACACCTTC. Residues: CASAEGIDGYTF.

This clonotype was picked up a small number of times. This rearrangement joins TRBV20-1 to TRBJ1-1; a weak D match, TRBD1 (5 bases). The CDR3 covers 13 residues. The germline gives CDR1 DFQATT, CDR2 SNEGSKA (reference sequence). With 3 bases removed from V and 5 bases from J, the gap between germline ends came to 13 bases. CDR3 residues: CSASTPGETEAFF. The CDR3 DNA reads TGCAGTGCTAGCACGCCGGGGGAGACTGAAGCTTTCTTT.

This clonotype was observed a handful of times. The chain links TRBV20-1 to TRBJ1-2; D remains unclear. The CDR3 runs to 13 residues. The V gene lost 0 bases and the J gene lost 2 bases, with 7 bases spanning the gap. Germline assignment: CDR1 DFQATT and CDR2 SNEGSKA (reference sequence). The CDR3 nucleotides are TGCAGTGCTAGAGATCATATGAACTATGGCTACACCTTC. Amino acids: CSARDHMNYGYTF.

Remarks on this clonotype: The junction differs from germline at one of its ends, possibly a read error. The gene calls are TRBV12-3 or TRBV12-4 and TRBJ1-3; 9 nucleotides match TRBD1. This CDR3 is built from 17 residues. The CDR3 DNA reads as TGTGCCTGCAGCATAGGACAGGGGATCGACTCTGGAAACACCATATATTTT. Residues: CACSIGQGIDSGNTIYF.

The table lists this clonotype with a few counts. The V and J genes are TRBV7-9 and TRBJ2-3; the D is unclear. Germline CDR1 and CDR2: SEHNR and FQNEAQ (reference sequence). The CDR3 sequence is 15 residues long. V lost 5 bases, J lost 3 bases, and 15 bases lay in between. CDR3 amino acids: CASSPPVRRTDTQYF. CDR3 in DNA: TGTGCCAGCAGCCCACCGGTGAGACGTACAGATACGCAGTATTTT.

This clonotype was seen only a few times. This chain links TRBV5-5 with TRBJ2-1; 7 nucleotides align to TRBD1. Trimming removed 5 bases from V and 2 bases from J; junction bases left unmatched: 7. CDR3 length: 15 amino acids. From germline, CDR1 is SGHKS and CDR2 YYEKEE (reference sequence). In nucleotides, the CDR3 is TGTGCCAGCAGTTCGACAGGGTCAACCTACAATGAGCAGTTCTTC. Protein product: CASSSTGSTYNEQFF.

This clonotype was seen at least ten times. The chain couples TRBV12-3 or TRBV12-4 to TRBJ1-1, with TRBD1 matching 8 bases. V lost 6 bases, J lost 4 bases, and 4 bases stayed unmatched. The CDR3 is 13 amino acids. The CDR3 DNA reads as TGTGCCAGCAGGAATACAGGGGGCACTGAAGCTTTCTTT. Its protein product is CASRNTGGTEAFF.

This clonotype was recorded a few times. The genes are TRBV3-1 and TRBJ2-7; D could derive from TRBD1 or TRBD2 (6 bases each). Germline V gene sequence: CDR1 LGHDT, CDR2 YNNKEL (reference sequence). Trimming removed 0 bases from V and 3 bases from J, with 27 bases in between. There are 20 residues in the CDR3. CDR3 sequence: CASSQESATEEGTSNYEQYF. In DNA, the CDR3 is TGTGCCAGCAGCCAAGAATCGGCTACTGAGGAGGGGACATCAAACTACGAGCAGTACTTC.

The V call is TRBV28, the J call TRBJ2-5; 9 positions match TRBD1. Trimming at V came to 4 bases and at J to 4 bases, leaving 7 bases not matched to a gene. CDR1 and CDR2 from the germline V gene are MDHEN and SYDVKM. This CDR3 has 15 amino acids. The CDR3 sequence is CASSSQGAQGETQYF. The CDR3 coding sequence is TGTGCCAGCAGTTCACAGGGGGCGCAGGGAGAGACCCAGTACTTC.

This clonotype was seen more than once but under ten times. The chain has TRBV7-2 and TRBJ2-1; D is possibly TRBD2 (6 bases). CDR1 is SGHTA, CDR2 FQGNSA, per germline. The CDR3 runs to 15 residues. V dropped 6 bases and J dropped 4 bases, with 16 bases sitting between them. The CDR3 DNA reads as TGTGCCAGCAGTAAAGCGGGCCTACCTTACAATGAGCAGTTCTTC. Amino acid sequence: CASSKAGLPYNEQFF. The full variable domain, in which reference TRBV7-2 and TRBJ2-1 provide the parts outside the CDR3, is GAGVSQSPSNKVTEKGKDVELRCDPISGHTALYWYRQSLGQGLEFLIYFQGNSAPDKSGLPSDRFSAERTGGSVSTLTIQRTQQEDSAVYLCASSKAGLPYNEQFFGPGTRLTVL.

This sequence joins TRBV27 and TRBJ2-1; 14 bases match TRBD2. The J segment lost 8 bases and the V segment lost 6 bases, leaving 9 bases of the junction unmatched. The CDR3 runs to 16 residues. Germline V gene data show CDR1 as MNHEY and CDR2 as SMNVEV (reference sequence). The CDR3, as DNA: TGTGCCAGCAGGGGACTAGCGGGGGTTCTTGGGGATGAGCAGTTCTTC. It translates to CASRGLAGVLGDEQFF.

This clonotype was counted between two and nine times. The chain uses TRBV18 and TRBJ2-5, with D unresolved. This CDR3 comprises 13 residues. Germline loops: CDR1 KGHSH, CDR2 LQKENI. The ends were cut back, 3 bases at V and 2 bases at J, with 7 bases in the middle. The CDR3 region has the DNA TGTGCCAGCTCACCTCGAGGACAAGAGACCCAGTACTTC. Translated: CASSPRGQETQYF.

The chain carries TRBV25-1 and TRBJ2-7, with TRBD2 matching over 8 bases. This CDR3 has 15 residues. Germline CDR1 MGHDK, CDR2 SYGVNS. The V segment lost 5 bases and the J segment 0 bases; nucleotides outside the gene matches: 6. CDR3 DNA: TGTGCCAGCAGTCCCCGGACTAGCCGCTCCTACGAGCAGTACTTC. This codes for CASSPRTSRSYEQYF.

This sequence joins TRBV6-2 or TRBV6-3 and TRBJ1-1; D is unclear. CDR1 MNHEY and CDR2 SVGEGT come from the germline V gene. The V end lost 6 bases, the J end lost 4 bases, and 12 bases lay between the germline ends. The CDR3 length is 13 residues. The CDR3 DNA is TGTGCCAGCAGGGGGTCGGGAGGCACTGAAGCTTTCTTT. It translates to CASRGSGGTEAFF.

V and J are TRBV4-3 and TRBJ1-4; no definite D call. Germline values: CDR1 LGHNA, CDR2 YSLEER. Between the trimmed V and J ends, which lost 0 bases and 3 bases, there was a span of 11 bases. CDR3 length: 16 residues. CDR3 coding DNA: TGCGCCAGCAGCCAAGATCGGAGGGCCGCTAATGAAAAACTGTTTTTT. Its translation: CASSQDRRAANEKLFF.

This chain's CDR3 is CASSRRSGSGANVLTF. DNA of the CDR3: TGTGCCAGCAGCCGAAGATCAGGGTCTGGGGCCAACGTCCTGACTTTC. The rearrangement joins TRBV3-1 to TRBJ2-6, with a possible D match to TRBD1 (5 bases). The V gene's germline CDR1 is LGHDT and CDR2 YNNKEL (reference sequence). Trimming took 4 bases from V and 1 from J, leaving 11 bases between them. This CDR3 contains 16 residues.

This chain connects TRBV6-2 or TRBV6-3 to TRBJ2-5; D ambiguous. The CDR3 runs 16 residues. The ends were cut back, 0 bases at V and 5 bases at J, with 16 bases in the middle. From germline, CDR1 is MNHEY and CDR2 SVGEGT. CDR3 sequence: CASSYSVSWPWETQYF. DNA of the CDR3: TGTGCCAGCAGTTACTCGGTTAGCTGGCCCTGGGAGACCCAGTACTTC.

The chain carries TRBV9 and TRBJ2-2, with D maybe TRBD1 (6 bases). The CDR3 is 14 amino acids. V was clipped by 3 bases and J by 1 base, with 7 bases between them. The germline V gene encodes CDR1 SGDLS and CDR2 YYNGEE. This chain's CDR3 is CASSGQVNTGELFF. The CDR3 region has the DNA TGTGCCAGCAGCGGACAGGTGAACACCGGGGAGCTGTTTTTT.

The chain combines TRBV13 with TRBJ2-4; perhaps TRBD2 as D (6 bases). The germline CDR1 and CDR2 sequences are PRHDT and FYEKMQ (reference sequence). This CDR3 is built from 13 residues. Trimming removed 4 bases from V and 7 bases from J, with 11 bases in between. This CDR3 reads CASSSPTSNIQYF. CDR3 sequence (DNA): TGTGCCAGCAGCTCCCCGACTAGTAACATTCAGTACTTC. The full variable domain, in which reference TRBV13 and TRBJ2-4 provide the parts outside the CDR3, is AAGVIQSPRHLIKEKRETATLKCYPIPRHDTVYWYQQGPGQDPQFLISFYEKMQSDKGSIPDRFSAQQFSDYHSELNMSSLELGDSALYFCASSSPTSNIQYFGAGTRLSVL.